This T cell receptor beta chain originates from a study of Ad26.COV2.S vaccination and SARS-CoV-2 variants. V was clipped by 0 bases and J by 6 bases; unmatched bases: 10. Germline assignment: CDR1 MNHEY and CDR2 SVGEGT. The CDR3 spans 18 residues. Treatment reported: roughly 19 received Ad26.COV2.S at low or high dose, single or two shots; 5 received placebo; per-sample allocation not given. Vaccine and placebo recipients were sampled on day 63 after the first injection. Assay: immunoSEQ multiplex PCR; the TCRdb copy retains only in-frame clones and omits some. There are over 450,000 clones in the sample; roughly nine tenths occur only once, and under 2% lies in the top ten.

This receptor was identified in a person between 18 and 59 years old who received the Ad26.COV2.S COVID-19 vaccine or a placebo. The input for sequencing was peripheral blood, taken in a trial of Ad26.COV2.S vaccine versus placebo. The gene calls are TRBV6-2 or TRBV6-3 and TRBJ1-4, with 10 nucleotides matching TRBD1. The CDR3 coding sequence is TGTGCCAGCAGTTACTCATTGGGACAGGGGTTTTTGGATGAAAAACTGTTTTTT. Translation gives CASSYSLGQGFLDEKLFF.